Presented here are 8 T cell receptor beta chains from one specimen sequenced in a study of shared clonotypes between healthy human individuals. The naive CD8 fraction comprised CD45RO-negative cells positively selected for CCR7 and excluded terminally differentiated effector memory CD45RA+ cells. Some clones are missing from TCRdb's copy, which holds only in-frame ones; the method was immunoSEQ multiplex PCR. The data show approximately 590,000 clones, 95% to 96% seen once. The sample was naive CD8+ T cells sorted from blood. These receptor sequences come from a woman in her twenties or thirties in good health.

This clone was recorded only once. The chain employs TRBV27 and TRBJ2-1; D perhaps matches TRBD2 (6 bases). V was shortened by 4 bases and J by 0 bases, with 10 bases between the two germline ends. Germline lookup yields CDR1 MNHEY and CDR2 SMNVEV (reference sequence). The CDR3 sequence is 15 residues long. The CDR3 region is CASSSTRSSYNEQFF. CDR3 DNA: TGTGCCAGCAGTTCGACTAGAAGCTCCTACAATGAGCAGTTCTTC.

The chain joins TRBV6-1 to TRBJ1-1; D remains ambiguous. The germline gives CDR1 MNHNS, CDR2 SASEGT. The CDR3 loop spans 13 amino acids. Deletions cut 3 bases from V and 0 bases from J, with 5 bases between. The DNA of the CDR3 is TGTGCCAGCAGTGACCCCATGAACACTGAAGCTTTCTTT. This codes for CASSDPMNTEAFF.

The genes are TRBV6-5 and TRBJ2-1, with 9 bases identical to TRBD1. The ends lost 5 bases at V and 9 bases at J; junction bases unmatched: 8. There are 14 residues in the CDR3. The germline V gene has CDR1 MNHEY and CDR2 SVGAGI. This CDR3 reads CASSEDRGEGEQFF. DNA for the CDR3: TGTGCCAGCAGTGAGGACAGGGGTGAAGGTGAGCAGTTCTTC.

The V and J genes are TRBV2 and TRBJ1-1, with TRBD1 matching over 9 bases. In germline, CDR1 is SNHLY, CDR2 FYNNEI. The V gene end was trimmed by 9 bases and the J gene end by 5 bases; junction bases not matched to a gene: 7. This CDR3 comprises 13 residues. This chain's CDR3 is CARIGQGRTEAFF. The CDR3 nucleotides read TGTGCCAGAATCGGACAGGGGAGAACTGAAGCTTTCTTT.

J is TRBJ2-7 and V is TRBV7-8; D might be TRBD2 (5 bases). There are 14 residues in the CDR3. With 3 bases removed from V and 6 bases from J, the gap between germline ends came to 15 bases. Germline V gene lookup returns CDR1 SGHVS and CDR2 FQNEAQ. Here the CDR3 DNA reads TGTGCCAGCAGCTTGGTGGCTAGCCGAGGCGAGCAGTACTTC. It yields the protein CASSLVASRGEQYF.

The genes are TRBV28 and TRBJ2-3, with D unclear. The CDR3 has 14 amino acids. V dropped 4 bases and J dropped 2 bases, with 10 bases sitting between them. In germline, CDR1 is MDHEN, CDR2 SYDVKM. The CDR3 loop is CASSSAYDTDTQYF. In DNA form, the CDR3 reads TGTGCCAGCAGTTCTGCCTACGACACAGATACGCAGTATTTT.

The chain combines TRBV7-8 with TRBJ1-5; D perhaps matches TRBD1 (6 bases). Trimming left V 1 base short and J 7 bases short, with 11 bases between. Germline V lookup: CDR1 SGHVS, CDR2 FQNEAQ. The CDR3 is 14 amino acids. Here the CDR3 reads CASSLDRAFQPQHF. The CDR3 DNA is TGTGCCAGCAGCTTAGACAGGGCCTTCCAGCCCCAGCATTTT.

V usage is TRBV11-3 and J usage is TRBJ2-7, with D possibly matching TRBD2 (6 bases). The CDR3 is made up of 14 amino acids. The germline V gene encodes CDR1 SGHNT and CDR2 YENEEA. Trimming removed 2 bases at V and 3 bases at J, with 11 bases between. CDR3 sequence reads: CASSLRESHYEQYF. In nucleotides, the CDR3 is TGTGCCAGCAGCTTACGGGAGTCCCACTACGAGCAGTACTTC.